The rows below give T cell receptor beta chains drawn from one sample of a study of shared clonotypes between healthy human individuals. The method was immunoSEQ multiplex PCR; TCRdb's version includes in-frame clones alone and lacks a portion of them. The sample lists 700,000 or so clones, approximately 79% occurring once. The sequenced sample consisted of memory CD4+ T cells sorted from blood. These receptors were collected from a woman between 25 and 40 years old in good health. CDR3s include the opening cysteine and the closing phenylalanine or tryptophan. Each record gives: CDR3 length, clone size, D gene, V gene, J gene, CDR3 protein, CDR3 DNA. The D gene is left open where the match is weak. Size is stated for part of the rows, as once, few or many counts, or as a class when the clone is expanded.

16	.	.	TRBV7-9	TRBJ1-5	CASSLSSGLSNQPQHF	TGTGCCAGCAGCTTATCTTCAGGGTTAAGCAATCAGCCCCAGCATTTT
16	.	.	TRBV5-4	TRBJ2-1	CASSLSTVGSYNEQFF	TGTGCCAGCAGCCTCTCGACGGTTGGCTCCTACAATGAGCAGTTCTTC
16	.	TRBD1	TRBV5-1	TRBJ2-3	CASSLGQGASTDTQYF	TGCGCCAGCAGCTTAGGACAGGGGGCGAGCACAGATACGCAGTATTTT
14	.	TRBD2	TRBV28	TRBJ2-2	CATRGGDVTGELFF	TGTGCCACGCGGGGAGGGGATGTGACCGGGGAGCTGTTTTTT
13	.	.	TRBV7-2	TRBJ2-7	CASSTQVSYEQYF	TGTGCCAGCAGCACGCAGGTCTCCTACGAGCAGTACTTC
15	.	.	TRBV5-1	TRBJ1-1	CASNRDGPMNTEAFF	TGCGCCAGCAACCGTGATGGTCCCATGAACACTGAAGCTTTCTTT
15	.	.	TRBV7-7	TRBJ2-7	CASSLLGRFSYEQYF	TGTGCCAGCAGCTTATTAGGCCGTTTCTCCTACGAGCAGTACTTC
15	.	TRBD1	TRBV4-1	TRBJ1-2	CASSQDEQGSSGYTF	TGCGCCAGCAGCCAAGACGAACAGGGGAGTAGCGGCTACACCTTC
13	many	.	TRBV11-2	TRBJ2-1	CASSLDRAPGQFF	TGTGCCAGCAGCTTAGATCGGGCTCCAGGGCAGTTCTTC
13	.	TRBD2	TRBV2	TRBJ2-3	CAISEREGDTQYF	TGTGCCATCAGTGAGCGGGAGGGCGATACGCAGTATTTT
14	few	.	TRBV5-4	TRBJ2-1	CASSPPGPVGEQFF	TGTGCCAGCAGTCCGCCCGGTCCTGTCGGGGAGCAGTTCTTC
15	.	.	TRBV10-1	TRBJ1-3	CASSDSRSSGNTIYF	TGCGCCAGCAGTGACTCCAGGAGCTCTGGAAACACCATATATTTT
15	.	.	TRBV7-2	TRBJ2-6	CASSRDSSGANVLTF	TGTGCCAGCAGCCGCGACAGCTCTGGGGCCAACGTCCTGACTTTC
14	.	TRBD1	TRBV5-1	TRBJ1-5	CASSFTGEGQPQHF	TGCGCCAGCAGCTTTACAGGGGAAGGTCAGCCCCAGCATTTT
16	.	.	TRBV5-1	TRBJ2-5	CASSPSPVPIQRTQYF	TGCGCCAGCAGCCCAAGTCCGGTCCCCATCCAGCGGACCCAGTACTTC
13	few	.	TRBV27	TRBJ2-7	CASRRSGDYEQYF	TGTGCCAGCAGAAGAAGTGGGGACTACGAGCAGTACTTC
15	.	.	TRBV5-4	TRBJ2-5	CASSASYGWEETQYF	TGTGCCAGCAGCGCCTCGTATGGGTGGGAAGAGACCCAGTACTTC
12	.	.	TRBV28	TRBJ2-7	CASSFPFDEQYF	TGTGCCAGCAGTTTCCCCTTTGACGAGCAGTACTTC
15	.	TRBD2	TRBV2	TRBJ2-7	CASRKRLALRYEQYF	TGTGCCAGCAGGAAAAGACTAGCGTTGCGCTACGAGCAGTACTTC
12	.	.	TRBV30	TRBJ1-1	CACNRRATEAFF	TGTGCCTGCAACAGGAGGGCCACTGAAGCTTTCTTT
15	once	.	TRBV5-1	TRBJ2-2	CASSALSGNTGELFF	TGCGCCAGCAGCGCCCTATCAGGGAACACCGGGGAGCTGTTTTTT
14	few	TRBD1	TRBV19	TRBJ2-7	CASAGTGEGYEQYF	TGTGCCAGTGCCGGGACAGGTGAGGGCTACGAGCAGTACTTC
14	once	.	TRBV6-4	TRBJ2-3	CASSSLAFTDTQYF	TGTGCCAGCAGCTCCTTAGCGTTCACAGATACGCAGTATTTT
15	.	.	TRBV11-3	TRBJ2-3	CASSLGGPRADTQYF	TGTGCCAGCAGCTTGGGCGGGCCACGGGCAGATACGCAGTATTTT
15	few	.	TRBV28	TRBJ1-5	CASSLSGNGNQPQHF	TGTGCCAGCAGTTTATCGGGAAACGGCAATCAGCCCCAGCATTTT
16	.	.	TRBV18	TRBJ2-1	CASSPARLGRDNEQFF	TGTGCCAGCTCACCCGCTCGACTAGGACGGGACAATGAGCAGTTCTTC
15	.	.	TRBV18	TRBJ1-3	CASSPGTYSGNTIYF	TGTGCCAGCTCACCAGGGACATACTCTGGAAACACCATATATTTT
13	.	.	TRBV18	TRBJ2-3	CASSSDRTDTQYF	TGTGCCAGCTCATCGGACCGCACAGATACGCAGTATTTT
14	few	TRBD1	TRBV27	TRBJ1-5	CASKTGTSNQPQHF	TGTGCCAGCAAGACAGGGACTAGCAATCAGCCCCAGCATTTT
16	many	TRBD1	TRBV5-1	TRBJ2-3	CASSLGQGASTDTQYF	TGCGCCAGCAGCTTGGGACAGGGCGCCTCCACAGATACGCAGTATTTT
15	few	TRBD1	TRBV7-9	TRBJ1-4	CASSSQGAAGEKLFF	TGTGCCAGCAGCTCGCAGGGGGCGGCCGGGGAAAAACTGTTTTTT
17	few	.	TRBV5-4	TRBJ1-3	CASSSGPGPGFGNTIYF	TGTGCCAGCAGCTCTGGACCGGGCCCGGGATTTGGAAACACCATATATTTT
13	.	.	TRBV7-9	TRBJ1-2	CASQERGAYGYTF	TGTGCCAGCCAGGAAAGAGGGGCTTATGGCTACACCTTC
13	many	.	TRBV5-6	TRBJ2-5	CASSLLDRETQYF	TGTGCCAGCAGCTTGCTGGACAGAGAGACCCAGTACTTC
15	.	.	TRBV28	TRBJ2-4	CASTSSAVGKNIQYF	TGTGCCAGCACGTCGTCAGCGGTAGGCAAAAACATTCAGTACTTC
13	.	.	TRBV28	TRBJ1-2	CASTSPKYYGYTF	TGTGCCAGCACCTCCCCGAAATACTATGGCTACACCTTC
15	few	TRBD2	TRBV6-6	TRBJ2-1	CASTSLGLAGDEQFF	TGTGCCAGCACTTCCTTGGGACTAGCAGGTGATGAGCAGTTCTTC
18	.	.	TRBV2	TRBJ2-3	CASSDFWGRDISTDTQYF	TGTGCCAGCAGTGATTTTTGGGGCCGGGACATTAGCACAGATACGCAGTATTTT
16	.	.	TRBV28	TRBJ2-5	CASFGWGGGGGETQYF	TGTGCCAGCTTCGGTTGGGGCGGAGGGGGAGGAGAGACCCAGTACTTC
16	few	.	TRBV11-2	TRBJ1-4	CASSLKSSGANEKLFF	TGTGCCAGCAGCTTAAAATCTTCAGGGGCTAATGAAAAACTGTTTTTT
16	.	.	TRBV5-6	TRBJ1-2	CASSPLGHQGNYGYTF	TGTGCCAGCAGCCCTCTAGGTCACCAGGGAAACTATGGCTACACCTTC
14	.	.	TRBV19	TRBJ1-1	CASRSLQEDTEAFF	TGTGCCAGTAGATCCCTCCAGGAGGACACTGAAGCTTTCTTT
15	few	TRBD1	TRBV5-1	TRBJ1-1	CASSTGQGYDAEAFF	TGCGCCAGCAGCACAGGACAGGGTTACGATGCTGAAGCTTTCTTT
14	.	TRBD1	TRBV6-1	TRBJ2-7	CASKRQGNSYEQYF	TGTGCCAGCAAGAGACAGGGAAACTCCTACGAGCAGTACTTC
14	.	TRBD2	TRBV5-6	TRBJ2-7	CASSLAGGVHEQYF	TGTGCCAGCAGCTTGGCCGGGGGGGTCCACGAGCAGTACTTC
15	.	.	TRBV18	TRBJ2-5	CASSPEVTYSETQYF	TGTGCCAGCTCACCCGAGGTAACCTATTCGGAGACCCAGTACTTC
13	.	.	TRBV6-1	TRBJ1-2	CASSEQTVYGYTF	TGTGCCAGCAGTGAGCAGACAGTCTATGGCTACACCTTC
15	.	TRBD2	TRBV19	TRBJ2-1	CASTRLAGAGNEQFF	TGTGCCAGTACCAGACTAGCGGGAGCCGGGAATGAGCAGTTCTTC
16	many	TRBD2	TRBV5-1	TRBJ2-2	CASSWSGRASAGELFF	TGCGCCAGCAGCTGGAGCGGGAGGGCTTCCGCCGGGGAGCTGTTTTTT
15	once	TRBD1	TRBV5-1	TRBJ2-7	CASSPDGQGGYEQYF	TGCGCCAGCAGCCCAGACGGACAGGGGGGCTACGAGCAGTACTTC
15	.	TRBD1	TRBV7-2	TRBJ2-5	CASSKNRGPGETQYF	TGTGCCAGCAGTAAGAACAGGGGGCCCGGAGAGACCCAGTACTTC
16	.	TRBD2	TRBV7-2	TRBJ2-3	CASSLPTSRFTDTQYF	TGTGCCAGCAGCCTACCGACTAGCAGGTTCACAGATACGCAGTATTTT
16	.	TRBD2	TRBV5-1	TRBJ2-3	CASSTRLAGVSDTQYF	TGCGCCAGCAGCACCCGACTAGCGGGAGTTTCAGATACGCAGTATTTT
12	.	.	TRBV11-2	TRBJ2-7	CASSARGYEQYF	TGTGCCAGCAGCGCCAGGGGCTACGAGCAGTACTTC
13	once	.	TRBV18	TRBJ2-6	CASSPAGANVLTF	TGTGCCAGCTCACCAGCTGGGGCCAACGTCCTGACTTTC
14	.	TRBD2	TRBV19	TRBJ2-3	CASSNREGTDTQYF	TGTGCCAGTAGTAACCGGGAGGGCACAGATACGCAGTATTTT